This T cell receptor (beta chain) stems from a study of T cell repertoires in cytomegalovirus infection. Study details: Both a matching HLA type and CMV infection were indicated by public TCR beta signatures.

On this clonotype itself: Its antigen is currently unknown.

TCRdb re-derived calls from the reads in MiXCR, one entry per CDR3 protein. The sample consists of fewer than 300,000 distinct CDR3 sequences, under 30% of them appearing once. V lost 7 bases, J lost 2 bases, and 9 bases stayed unmatched. The CDR3 spans 16 residues. CDR1 and CDR2 (germline): LNHDA, SQIVND (reference sequence). Findings and limits, study-wide: CMV carriers having the relevant HLA were flagged by cumulative public TCR beta family frequency. Dominating the ex vivo response were HLA-C-restricted CMV-specific TCR beta clonotypes.

The origin of this receptor is a human donor in good health (CMV status not recorded). Some clones in this sample may be carry-over from other donors' samples. The specimen sequenced was PBMCs. The V call is TRBV19, the J call TRBJ2-1, with TRBD1 matching over 9 bases. The CDR3 loop reads CASTPRQGVTYNEQFF. The CDR3 DNA reads as TGTGCCAGTACCCCACGACAGGGGGTCACCTACAATGAGCAGTTCTTC.